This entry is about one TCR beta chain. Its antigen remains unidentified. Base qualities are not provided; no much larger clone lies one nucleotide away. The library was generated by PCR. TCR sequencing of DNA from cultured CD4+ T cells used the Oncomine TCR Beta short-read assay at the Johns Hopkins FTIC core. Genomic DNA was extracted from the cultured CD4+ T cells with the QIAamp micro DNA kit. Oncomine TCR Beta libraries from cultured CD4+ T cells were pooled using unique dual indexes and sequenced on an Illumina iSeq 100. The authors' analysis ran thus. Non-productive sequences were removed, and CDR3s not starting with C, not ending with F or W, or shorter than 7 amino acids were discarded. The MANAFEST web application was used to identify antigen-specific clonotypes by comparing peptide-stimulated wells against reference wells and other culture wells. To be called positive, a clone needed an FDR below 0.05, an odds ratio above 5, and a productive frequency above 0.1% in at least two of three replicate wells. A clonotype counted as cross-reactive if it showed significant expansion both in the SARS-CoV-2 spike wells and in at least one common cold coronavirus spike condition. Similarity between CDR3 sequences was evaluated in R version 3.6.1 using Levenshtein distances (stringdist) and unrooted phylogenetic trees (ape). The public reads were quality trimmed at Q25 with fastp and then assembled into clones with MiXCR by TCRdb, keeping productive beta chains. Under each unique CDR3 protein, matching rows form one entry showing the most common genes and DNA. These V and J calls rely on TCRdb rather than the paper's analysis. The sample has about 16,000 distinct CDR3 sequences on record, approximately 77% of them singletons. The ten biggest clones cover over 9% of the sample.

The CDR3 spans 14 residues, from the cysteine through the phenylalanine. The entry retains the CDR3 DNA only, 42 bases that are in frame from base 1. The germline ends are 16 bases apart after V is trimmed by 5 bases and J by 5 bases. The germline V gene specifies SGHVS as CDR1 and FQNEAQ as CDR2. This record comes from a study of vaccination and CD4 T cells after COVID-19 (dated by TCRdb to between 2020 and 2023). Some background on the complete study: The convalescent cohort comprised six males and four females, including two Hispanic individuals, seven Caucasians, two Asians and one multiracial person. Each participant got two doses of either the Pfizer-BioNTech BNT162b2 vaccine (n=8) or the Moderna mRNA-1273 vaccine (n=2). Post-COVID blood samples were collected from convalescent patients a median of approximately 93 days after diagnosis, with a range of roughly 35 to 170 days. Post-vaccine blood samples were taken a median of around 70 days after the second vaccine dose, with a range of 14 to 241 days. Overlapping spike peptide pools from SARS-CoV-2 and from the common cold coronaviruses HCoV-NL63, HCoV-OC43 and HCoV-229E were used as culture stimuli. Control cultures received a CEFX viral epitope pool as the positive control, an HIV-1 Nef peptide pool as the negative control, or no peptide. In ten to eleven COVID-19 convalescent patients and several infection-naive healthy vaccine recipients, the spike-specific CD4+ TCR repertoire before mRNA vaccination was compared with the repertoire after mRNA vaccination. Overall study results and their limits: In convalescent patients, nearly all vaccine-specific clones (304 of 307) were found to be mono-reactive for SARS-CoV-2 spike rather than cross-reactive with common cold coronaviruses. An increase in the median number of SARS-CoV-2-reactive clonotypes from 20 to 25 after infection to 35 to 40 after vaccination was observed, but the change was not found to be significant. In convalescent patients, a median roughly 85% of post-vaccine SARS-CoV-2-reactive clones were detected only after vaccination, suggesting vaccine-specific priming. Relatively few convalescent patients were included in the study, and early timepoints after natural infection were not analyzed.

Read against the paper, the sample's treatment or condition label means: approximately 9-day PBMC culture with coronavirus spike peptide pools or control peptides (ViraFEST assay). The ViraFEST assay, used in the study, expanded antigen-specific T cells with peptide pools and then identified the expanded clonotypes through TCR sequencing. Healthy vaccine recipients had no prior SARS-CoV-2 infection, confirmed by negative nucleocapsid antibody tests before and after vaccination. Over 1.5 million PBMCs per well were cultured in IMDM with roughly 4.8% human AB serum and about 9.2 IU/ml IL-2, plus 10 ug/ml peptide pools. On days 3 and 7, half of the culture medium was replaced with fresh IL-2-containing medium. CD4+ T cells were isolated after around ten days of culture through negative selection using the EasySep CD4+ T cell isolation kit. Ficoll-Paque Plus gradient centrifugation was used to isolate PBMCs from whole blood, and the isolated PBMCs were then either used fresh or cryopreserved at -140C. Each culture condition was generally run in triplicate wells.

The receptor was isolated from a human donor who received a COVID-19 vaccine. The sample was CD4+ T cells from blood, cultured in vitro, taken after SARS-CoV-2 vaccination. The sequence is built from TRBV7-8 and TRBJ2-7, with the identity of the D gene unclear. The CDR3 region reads CASSRPPILDEQYF. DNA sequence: TGTGCCAGCAGCCGACCCCCCATCTTGGACGAGCAGTACTTC. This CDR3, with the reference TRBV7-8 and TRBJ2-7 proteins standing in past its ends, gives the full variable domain GAGVSQSPRYKVAKRGQDVALRCDPISGHVSLFWYQQALGQGPEFLTYFQNEAQLDKSGLPSDRFFAERPEGSVSTLKIQRTQQEDSAVYLCASSRPPILDEQYFGPGTRLTVT.